This T cell receptor beta chain derives from a study of human T cells and chemical hapten exposure. Study overall: Slight differences in pooled library volume were the main source of varying TCR yields across samples.

For this clonotype: The antigen is unknown.

The time point here: healthy volunteer bleed at 6 weeks. Total RNA came from unfractionated whole blood. What the library attached to individual cDNA molecules were unique molecular identifiers. TCRdb reprocessed the RACE reads with MiXCR, giving one entry per CDR3 protein. The sample records some 81,000 distinct CDR3 sequences, 7% to 9.5% being singletons. Trimming removed 3 bases at V and 6 bases at J, with 14 bases between. Germline CDR1 is MNHEY and CDR2 is SMNVEV (reference sequence). The CDR3 length is 14 residues. Study-wide points: DPC sensitization did not alter TCRs above 1 in 1000 frequency.

This chain connects TRBV27 to TRBJ1-1; tentatively, D is TRBD1 (5 bases). This TCR was recovered from a female donor in good health. Some clones in this sample may be carry-over from other donors' samples. The specimen sequenced was whole blood. CDR3 coding DNA: TGTGCCAGCAGTTTTTTCCCAGGGTTCGCTGAAGCTTTCTTT. It yields the protein CASSFFPGFAEAFF.